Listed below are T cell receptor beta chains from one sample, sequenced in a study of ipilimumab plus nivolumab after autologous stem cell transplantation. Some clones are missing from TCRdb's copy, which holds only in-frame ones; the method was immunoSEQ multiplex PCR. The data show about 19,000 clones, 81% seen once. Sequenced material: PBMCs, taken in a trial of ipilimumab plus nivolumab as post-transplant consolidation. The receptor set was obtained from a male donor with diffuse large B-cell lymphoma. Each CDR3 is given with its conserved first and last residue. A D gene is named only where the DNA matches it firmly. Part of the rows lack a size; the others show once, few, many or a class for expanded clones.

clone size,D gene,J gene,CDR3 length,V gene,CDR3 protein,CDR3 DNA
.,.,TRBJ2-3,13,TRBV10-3,CAISESHRDTQYF,TGTGCCATCAGTGAGTCGCATCGAGATACGCAGTATTTT
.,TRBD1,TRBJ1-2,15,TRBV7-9,CASSKQGIRSYGYTF,TGTGCCAGCAGCAAACAGGGGATCAGAAGCTATGGCTACACCTTC
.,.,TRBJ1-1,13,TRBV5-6,CASSPQGWTEAFF,TGTGCCAGCAGCCCCCAGGGGTGGACTGAAGCTTTCTTT
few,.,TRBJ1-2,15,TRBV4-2,CASSQDRGLNYGYTF,TGTGCCAGCAGCCAGGACCGGGGCCTTAACTATGGCTACACCTTC
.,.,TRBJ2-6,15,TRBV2,CASSEVSSGANVLTF,TGTGCCAGCAGTGAAGTCAGCTCTGGGGCCAACGTCCTGACTTTC
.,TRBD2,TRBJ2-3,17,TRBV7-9,CASSSTLSGGSTDTQYF,TGTGCCAGCAGCTCGACGCTGAGCGGGGGGTCCACAGATACGCAGTATTTT
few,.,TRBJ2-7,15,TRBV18,CASSPPGLGAYEQYF,TGTGCCAGCTCACCACCAGGTCTGGGCGCCTACGAGCAGTACTTC
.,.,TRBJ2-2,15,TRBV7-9,CAEVPAVVDTGELFF,TGTGCCGAAGTCCCGGCGGTGGTGGACACCGGGGAGCTGTTTTTT
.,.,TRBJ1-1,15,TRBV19,CASSRGRGGGTEAFF,TGTGCCAGTAGTCGGGGACGCGGGGGCGGTACTGAAGCTTTCTTT
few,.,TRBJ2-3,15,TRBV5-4,CASSQDDAATDTQYF,TGCGCCAGCAGCCAAGACGATGCGGCGACAGATACGCAGTATTTT
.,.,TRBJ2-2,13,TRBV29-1,CSVGGQGFGELFF,TGCAGCGTCGGGGGGCAGGGTTTCGGGGAGCTGTTTTTT
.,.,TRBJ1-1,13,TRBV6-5,CASSYDPETEAFF,TGTGCCAGCAGTTACGACCCGGAAACTGAAGCTTTCTTT
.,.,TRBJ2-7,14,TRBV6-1,CASSLAGPPYEQYF,TGTGCCAGCAGTCTTGCAGGGCCTCCCTACGAGCAGTACTTC
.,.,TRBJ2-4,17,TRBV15,CATSRDQGRIAKNIQYF,TGTGCCACCAGCAGAGATCAGGGTAGGATAGCCAAAAACATTCAGTACTTC
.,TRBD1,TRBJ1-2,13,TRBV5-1,CASSLGDSRGYTF,TGCGCCAGCAGCTTGGGGGACAGCCGTGGCTACACCTTC
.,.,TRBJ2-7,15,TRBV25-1,CASSPTGGMVYEQYF,TGTGCCAGCAGTCCCACTGGGGGCATGGTCTACGAGCAGTACTTC
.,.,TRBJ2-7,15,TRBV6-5,CASSYKTASGYEQYF,TGTGCCAGCAGTTACAAGACGGCCAGCGGATACGAGCAGTACTTC
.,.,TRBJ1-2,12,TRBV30,CAWSRPDYGYTF,TGTGCCTGGAGCCGACCCGACTATGGCTACACCTTC
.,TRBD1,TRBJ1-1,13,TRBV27,CASTRDRGGVLFF,TGTGCCAGCACCAGGGACAGGGGAGGGGTACTGTTCTTT
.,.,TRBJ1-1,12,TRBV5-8,CASSSQFGVAFF,TGTGCCAGCAGCTCCCAGTTCGGGGTGGCTTTCTTT
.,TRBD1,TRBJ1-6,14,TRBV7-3,CASSSGGRNSPLHF,TGTGCCAGCAGCTCAGGGGGCAGGAATTCACCCCTCCACTTT
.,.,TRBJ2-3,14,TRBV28,CASSFLSGTDTQYF,TGTGCCAGCAGTTTTTTATCCGGCACAGATACGCAGTATTTT
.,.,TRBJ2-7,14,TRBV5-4,CASSLVGPAYEQYF,TGTGCCAGCAGCTTGGTGGGACCCGCCTACGAGCAGTACTTC
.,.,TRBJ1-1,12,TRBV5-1,CASSLVANEAFF,TGCGCCAGCAGCTTGGTAGCCAATGAAGCTTTCTTT
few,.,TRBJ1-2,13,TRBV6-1,CASSDWVDYGYTF,TGTGCCAGCAGTGACTGGGTTGACTATGGCTACACCTTC
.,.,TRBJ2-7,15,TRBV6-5,CASSPQGRGDYEQYF,TGTGCCAGCAGTCCACAGGGACGAGGGGACTACGAGCAGTACTTC
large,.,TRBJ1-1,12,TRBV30,CAWSSPTAEAFF,TGTGCCTGGAGCTCCCCCACGGCTGAAGCTTTCTTT
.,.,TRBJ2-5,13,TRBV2,CASLSQGRETQYF,TGTGCCAGCCTCTCCCAGGGGCGGGAGACCCAGTACTTC
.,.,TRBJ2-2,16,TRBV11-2,CASSPNGGRNTGELFF,TGTGCCAGCAGCCCCAACGGGGGGCGGAACACCGGGGAGCTGTTTTTT
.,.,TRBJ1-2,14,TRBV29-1,CSVGPDRITYGYTF,TGCAGCGTTGGGCCCGACCGAATAACGTATGGCTACACCTTC
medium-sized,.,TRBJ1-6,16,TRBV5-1,CASSLEVQASNSPLHF,TGCGCCAGCAGCTTGGAGGTTCAGGCCAGTAATTCACCCCTCCACTTT
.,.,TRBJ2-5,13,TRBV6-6,CASSPGAGETQYF,TGTGCCAGCAGTCCGGGGGCAGGGGAGACCCAGTACTTC
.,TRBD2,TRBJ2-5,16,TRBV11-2,CASSQRLAGSPETQYF,TGTGCCAGCAGCCAACGACTAGCGGGGAGCCCAGAGACCCAGTACTTC
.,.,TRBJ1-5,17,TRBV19,CASFPPGYKEGNQPQHF,TGTGCCAGTTTCCCGCCCGGCTATAAAGAGGGCAATCAGCCCCAGCATTTT
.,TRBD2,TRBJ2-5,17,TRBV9,CASSVGVGGKYQETQYF,TGTGCCAGCAGCGTAGGCGTCGGGGGGAAATACCAAGAGACCCAGTACTTC
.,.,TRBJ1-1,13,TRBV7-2,CASKPTRTTEAFF,TGTGCCAGCAAGCCCACCCGGACGACTGAAGCTTTCTTT
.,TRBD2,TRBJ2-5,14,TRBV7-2,CASSFLAGVVTQYF,TGTGCCAGCAGCTTTCTAGCGGGAGTTGTGACCCAGTACTTC
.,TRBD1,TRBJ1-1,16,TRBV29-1,CSALDRGLPTNTEAFF,TGCAGCGCCCTGGACAGGGGCCTTCCTACGAACACTGAAGCTTTCTTT
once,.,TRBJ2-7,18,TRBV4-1,CASSQRSAGAVSSYEQYF,TGCGCCAGCAGCCAACGCTCCGCGGGGGCCGTCAGCTCCTACGAGCAGTACTTC
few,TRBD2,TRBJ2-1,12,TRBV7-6,CASRSSGGPKFF,TGTGCCAGCAGGTCTAGCGGGGGCCCAAAGTTCTTC
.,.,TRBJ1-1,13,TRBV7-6,CASSLADGSEAFF,TGTGCCAGCAGCTTAGCGGACGGCTCTGAAGCTTTCTTT
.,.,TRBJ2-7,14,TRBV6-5,CVSNTLGRTYEQYF,TGTGTCAGCAACACCCTAGGCAGGACCTACGAGCAGTACTTC
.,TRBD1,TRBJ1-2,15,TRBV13,CASSLDGQGRSGYTF,TGTGCCAGCAGCTTAGATGGACAGGGGCGGAGTGGCTACACCTTC
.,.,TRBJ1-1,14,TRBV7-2,CASRLRGFGTEAFF,TGTGCCAGCAGATTAAGGGGTTTCGGCACTGAAGCTTTCTTT